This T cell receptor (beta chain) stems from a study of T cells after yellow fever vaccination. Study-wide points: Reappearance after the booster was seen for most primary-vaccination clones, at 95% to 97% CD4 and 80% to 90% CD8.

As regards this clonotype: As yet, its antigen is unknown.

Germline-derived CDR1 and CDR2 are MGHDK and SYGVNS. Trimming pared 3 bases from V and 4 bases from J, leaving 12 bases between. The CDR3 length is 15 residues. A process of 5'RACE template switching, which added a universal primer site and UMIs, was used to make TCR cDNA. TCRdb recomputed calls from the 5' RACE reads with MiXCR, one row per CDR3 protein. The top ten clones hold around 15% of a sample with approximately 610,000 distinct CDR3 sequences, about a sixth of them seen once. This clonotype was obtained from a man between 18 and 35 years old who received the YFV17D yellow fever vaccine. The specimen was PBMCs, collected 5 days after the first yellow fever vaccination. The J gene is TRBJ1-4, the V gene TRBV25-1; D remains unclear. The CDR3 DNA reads TGTGCCAGCAGTGAGAATAACCGGGGTAATGAAAAACTGTTTTTT. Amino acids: CASSENNRGNEKLFF.